The 10 T cell receptor beta chains reported below all come from one sample, sequenced in a study of blood T cell repertoires in COVID-19. The data were produced by immunoSEQ multiplex PCR, yet TCRdb's version contains in-frame clones alone and is incomplete. The data contain approximately 87,000 clones, about 89% of them singletons. The sequenced sample was peripheral blood. The receptor source for this set is a man between 65 and 80 years old with active or convalescent COVID-19.

The rearrangement links TRBV18 to TRBJ2-1; 11 nucleotides agree with TRBD2. Germline V gives CDR1 KGHSH, CDR2 LQKENI. The CDR3 contains 15 residues. Trimming cost V 3 bases and J 7 bases; bases outside gene matches: 5. The CDR3 bases are TGTGCCAGCTCACCCCAACTAGCGGGAGAAAATGAGCAGTTCTTC. Translating it yields CASSPQLAGENEQFF.

This chain connects TRBV27 to TRBJ2-7; perhaps TRBD1 as D (6 bases). CDR1 MNHEY and CDR2 SMNVEV come from the germline V gene (reference sequence). This CDR3 is 15 amino acids long. With 5 bases removed from V and 6 bases from J, the gap between germline ends came to 20 bases. CDR3 sequence: CASSLTTVTRGEQYF. CDR3 DNA: TGTGCCAGCAGTCTTACGACAGTCACCAGGGGCGAGCAGTACTTC.

The V call is TRBV7-9, the J call TRBJ2-7; D perhaps matches TRBD1 (6 bases). This CDR3 contains 14 residues. Germline loops: CDR1 SEHNR, CDR2 FQNEAQ (reference sequence). Trimming removed 3 bases at V and 2 bases at J, with 11 bases between. CDR3 nucleotides: TGTGCCAGCAGCTTGCGGCAGGGGCCCTACGAGCAGTACTTC. It yields the protein CASSLRQGPYEQYF.

The chain has TRBV6-6 and TRBJ1-5, with D perhaps matching TRBD1 (6 bases). The CDR3 extends over 18 amino acids. The germline V gene encodes CDR1 MNHNY and CDR2 SVGAGI (reference sequence). V was trimmed by 5 bases and J by 2 bases, leaving 22 bases between them. The CDR3 is CASSLERGGRGGNQPQHF. The DNA of the CDR3 is TGTGCCAGCAGTCTGGAAAGGGGGGGTCGGGGCGGCAATCAGCCCCAGCATTTT.

The rearrangement links TRBV2 to TRBJ1-1; TRBD1 aligns across 7 bases. Unmatched junction bases numbered 7, after V lost 10 bases and J lost 2 bases. CDR1 SNHLY and CDR2 FYNNEI come from the germline V gene. This CDR3 has 13 amino acids. The CDR3 sequence is CANLRDRNTEAFF. As DNA, the CDR3 is TGTGCCAACTTAAGGGACAGAAACACTGAAGCTTTCTTT.

The chain carries TRBV5-1 and TRBJ2-7; D is ambiguous. The V gene's germline CDR1 is SGHRS and CDR2 YFSETQ. V was pared by 3 bases and J by 0 bases, with 4 bases between. The length of the CDR3 is 12 residues. CDR3 nucleotide sequence: TGCGCCAGCAGCTCTAGCTCCTACGAGCAGTACTTC. It specifies CASSSSSYEQYF. The full variable domain, rest sourced from reference TRBV5-1 and TRBJ2-7, is KAGVTQTPRYLIKTRGQQVTLSCSPISGHRSVSWYQQTPGQGLQFLFEYFSETQRNKGNFPGRFSGRQFSNSRSEMNVSTLELGDSALYLCASSSSSYEQYFGPGTRLTVT.

This rearrangement joins TRBV6-5 to TRBJ1-2; D perhaps matches TRBD1 (6 bases). Germline V gene data show CDR1 as MNHEY and CDR2 as SVGAGI. The CDR3 spans 12 residues. Trimming left V 5 bases short and J 6 bases short, with 10 bases between. The CDR3 sequence is CASSTGYDGYTF. The DNA of the CDR3 is TGTGCCAGCAGTACAGGGTACGATGGCTACACCTTC.

The chain employs TRBV28 and TRBJ2-7; 8 bases are shared with TRBD1. After removal of 10 bases from V and 3 bases from J, the junction contained 8 bases not matched to a gene. The CDR3 sequence is 13 residues long. Germline V gene lookup returns CDR1 MDHEN and CDR2 SYDVKM. The CDR3 here is CAIKGQEYYEQYF. The CDR3 bases are TGTGCCATAAAGGGACAGGAGTACTACGAGCAGTACTTC. The whole variable domain, remainder taken from reference TRBV28 and TRBJ2-7, is DVKVTQSSRYLVKRTGEKVFLECVQDMDHENMFWYRQDPGLGLRLIYFSYDVKMKEKGDIPEGYSVSREKKERFSLILESASTNQTSMYLCAIKGQEYYEQYFGPGTRLTVT.

The table lists this clone with a few counts. The J gene is TRBJ2-1, the V gene TRBV19; D perhaps matches TRBD1 (6 bases). V shed 3 bases and J shed 6 bases, with 15 bases lying between them. Germline loops: CDR1 LNHDA, CDR2 SQIVND (reference sequence). CDR3 length: 15 amino acids. For the CDR3, the DNA is TGTGCCAGTAGTATTAAGGGGGATAGTTTCAATGAGCAGTTCTTC. This encodes CASSIKGDSFNEQFF.

This chain connects TRBV6-5 to TRBJ1-2; tentatively, D is TRBD1 (6 bases). This CDR3 contains 12 residues. Trimming removed 6 bases at V and 8 bases at J, with 13 bases between. Germline V CDR1 and CDR2: MNHEY, SVGAGI. The CDR3 DNA follows: TGTGCCAGCAGAGACAGGCAGGGCGGCTACACCTTC. Amino acid sequence: CASRDRQGGYTF.